This T cell receptor (beta chain) was profiled in a study of graft-versus-host responses after intestinal transplantation. Overall study context: Multivisceral, liver-intestinal, or isolated intestinal grafts were transplanted into recipients. Study-level points and caveats: The recipient marrow held GvH clones, and some of them showed up first in ileum or blood.

The CDR3 covers 15 residues. Per the germline V gene, CDR1 is MNHEY and CDR2 is SVGAGI. V dropped 8 bases and J dropped 3 bases, with 19 bases sitting between them. The assay was immunoSEQ multiplex PCR, and TCRdb's table has in-frame clones only and misses some. The sample holds about 7,400 clones; around 30% are singletons and the top ten take more than 3%. Responder cells labeled with CFSE (roughly 200,000) were co-plated with irradiated stimulator cells labeled with violet dye (roughly 200,000). This sample comprised alloreactive CD8+ T cells from a mixed lymphocyte reaction culture, obtained before transplantation. Subset noted: CFSE-low proliferating T cells sorted from approximately 6-day pre-transplant mixed lymphocyte reaction (GvH or HvG direction). This chain uses TRBV6-5 with TRBJ1-1; TRBD1 might be the D (6 bases). This TCR derives from a human patient who was an organ donor for intestinal transplantation. This CDR3 reads CASLKARGWDTEAFF. The CDR3 nucleotides read TGTGCCAGCCTAAAAGCCAGGGGTTGGGACACTGAAGCTTTCTTT.